The 15 T cell receptor beta chains given below trace back to one sample, sequenced in a study of cytomegalovirus exposure and HLA in healthy donors (dated by TCRdb to the late 2010s). Libraries were built with the immunoSEQ multiplex PCR assay. The multiplex PCR relied on a mix of 60 forward primers for TCR Vbeta segments and 13 reverse primers for TCR Jbeta segments. TCRdb stores this immuneACCESS table with in-frame sequences only. Part of the clones is absent; in the studies checked, under half of the shortfall reflects unresolved V genes, and no reason is known for the rest. This sample is represented by about 80,000 clones; roughly 80% of them were singletons. Of the sample, under 25% is held by the ten largest clones. The specimen was PBMCs. These receptors came from a woman aged 35 to 49 in good health and CMV-seropositive.

This CDR3 is CASSLTGQKSSGNTIYF. Written as DNA, the CDR3 is TGCGCCAGCAGCTTAACTGGACAGAAAAGCTCTGGAAACACCATATATTTT. V usage is TRBV5-1 and J usage is TRBJ1-3, with D tentatively TRBD1 (6 bases). This CDR3 is 17 amino acids long. Trimming removed 2 bases from V and 0 bases from J, with 15 bases in between. Germline V gene data show CDR1 as SGHRS and CDR2 as YFSETQ.

As to this clone: Since no conserved phenylalanine or tryptophan closes the CDR3, a read error is the likely cause. Because the CDR3's place on the DNA is in doubt, the DNA is left out and the CDR3 is given as listed by TCRdb. The rearrangement joins TRBV5-1 to TRBJ1-6. The CDR3 is made up of 11 amino acids, end residues included. Per the germline V gene, CDR1 is SGHRS and CDR2 is YFSETQ. CDR3 sequence: CASSLSGIYPG.

The chain recombines TRBV5-1 with TRBJ2-2; TRBD2 matches at 13 bases. In germline, CDR1 is SGHRS, CDR2 YFSETQ. CDR3 length: 20 residues. Trimming took 0 bases from V and 1 from J; bases not matched to a gene: 9. Here the CDR3 DNA reads TGCGCCAGCAGCTTGGGACTAGCGGGGGGTCTCCGACTGAACACCGGGGAGCTGTTTTTT. Residues: CASSLGLAGGLRLNTGELFF. The full variable domain, its missing parts supplied by reference TRBV5-1 and TRBJ2-2, is KAGVTQTPRYLIKTRGQQVTLSCSPISGHRSVSWYQQTPGQGLQFLFEYFSETQRNKGNFPGRFSGRQFSNSRSEMNVSTLELGDSALYLCASSLGLAGGLRLNTGELFFGEGSRLTVL.

The chain is built from TRBV15 and TRBJ1-1, with TRBD1 identical over 7 bases. From germline, CDR1 is LNHNV and CDR2 YYDKDF (reference sequence). V lost 0 bases, J lost 1 base, and 2 bases stayed unmatched. This CDR3 is built from 15 residues. The CDR3 DNA reads TGTGCCACCAGCAGAGAAGAGGGGGCGAACACTGAAGCTTTCTTT. This translates into CATSREEGANTEAFF. The full variable domain, in which reference TRBV15 and TRBJ1-1 provide the parts outside the CDR3, is DAMVIQNPRYQVTQFGKPVTLSCSQTLNHNVMYWYQQKSSQAPKLLFHYYDKDFNNEADTPDNFQSRRPNTSFCFLDIRSPGLGDTAMYLCATSREEGANTEAFFGQGTRLTVV.

This chain links TRBV7-8 with TRBJ2-7; no clear D. The CDR3 is made up of 13 amino acids. Germline CDR1 reads SGHVS; CDR2 reads FQNEAQ. V was pared by 2 bases and J by 5 bases, with 10 bases between. The DNA of the CDR3 is TGTGCCAGCAGCTTAACCGCAGCGAACGAGCAGTACTTC. Translated: CASSLTAANEQYF. Full variable domain (remainder filled in from reference TRBV7-8 and TRBJ2-7): GAGVSQSPRYKVAKRGQDVALRCDPISGHVSLFWYQQALGQGPEFLTYFQNEAQLDKSGLPSDRFFAERPEGSVSTLKIQRTQQEDSAVYLCASSLTAANEQYFGPGTRLTVT.

This clone was seen a handful of times. This rearrangement joins TRBV27 to TRBJ2-5; 7 nucleotides line up with TRBD1. V gave up 6 bases and J gave up 3 bases; unmatched junction bases: 4. The CDR3 length is 13 residues. The germline CDR1 and CDR2 sequences are MNHEY and SMNVEV (reference sequence). Here the CDR3 reads CASRLQGKETQYF. DNA for the CDR3: TGTGCCAGCAGACTACAGGGGAAAGAGACCCAGTACTTC.

This rearrangement joins TRBV27 to TRBJ2-7; D possibly corresponds to TRBD2 (6 bases). The germline V and J ends were trimmed by 6 bases and 5 bases, with 23 bases remaining between them. CDR1 is MNHEY, CDR2 SMNVEV, per germline (reference sequence). This CDR3 is built from 16 residues. CDR3 amino acids: CASSLQPPGVSNEQYF. In nucleotides, the CDR3 is TGTGCCAGCAGCCTCCAACCCCCGGGAGTATCAAACGAGCAGTACTTC.

The V call is TRBV6-1, the J call TRBJ1-2; D is uncertain. CDR1 MNHNS and CDR2 SASEGT come from the germline V gene. The CDR3 runs 15 residues. V dropped 2 bases and J dropped 4 bases, with 14 bases sitting between them. This CDR3 is CASSEFGPGGYGYTF. As DNA, the CDR3 is TGTGCCAGCAGTGAATTCGGCCCGGGAGGCTATGGCTACACCTTC.

The chain couples TRBV9 to TRBJ2-3; 8 bases match TRBD1. J was trimmed by 1 base and V by 4 bases; bases with no gene match: 11. From germline, CDR1 is SGDLS and CDR2 YYNGEE. CDR3 length: 17 residues. This chain's CDR3 is CASSPSPGTGRTDTQYF. As DNA, the CDR3 is TGTGCCAGCAGCCCCTCCCCCGGGACAGGCCGCACAGATACGCAGTATTTT.

This chain links TRBV7-9 with TRBJ1-1; D gene unclear. V dropped 5 bases and J dropped 1 base, with 11 bases sitting between them. The CDR3 spans 14 residues. Germline V gives CDR1 SEHNR, CDR2 FQNEAQ (reference sequence). The CDR3 reads CASSPLLANTEAFF. The DNA of the CDR3 is TGTGCCAGCAGCCCGCTCCTGGCGAACACTGAAGCTTTCTTT.

The genes are TRBV14 and TRBJ2-3; D is ambiguous. V was cut by 0 bases and J by 2 bases, with 9 bases left in between. Germline-derived CDR1 and CDR2 are SGHDN and FVKESK. This CDR3 is built from 15 residues. The CDR3 sequence: CASSQDLRSTDTQYF. The CDR3 DNA sequence: TGTGCCAGCAGCCAAGATTTGCGTTCCACAGATACGCAGTATTTT.

This rearrangement joins TRBV14 to TRBJ2-3; TRBD2 matches 8 bases. The germline CDR1 and CDR2 sequences are SGHDN and FVKESK. The CDR3 covers 16 residues. Trimming removed 3 bases from V and 3 bases from J; junction bases left unmatched: 8. In DNA form, the CDR3 reads TGTGCCAGCAGCCAGGCCGGGACTAGAACAACAGATACGCAGTATTTT. Amino acids: CASSQAGTRTTDTQYF.

This clone was observed a few times. The rearrangement joins TRBV5-1 to TRBJ2-5, with 8 bases lining up with TRBD1. The J call may be incorrect, as the DNA end agrees better with TRBJ2-7. The CDR3 runs 16 residues. Germline assignment: CDR1 SGHRS and CDR2 YFSETQ. The CDR3 sequence: CASSSWDRMSSYEQYF. The CDR3 coding sequence is TGCGCCAGCAGCTCCTGGGACAGGATGAGCTCCTACGAGCAGTACTTC.

This clone has more than one count but fewer than ten. V gene TRBV25-1 combines with J gene TRBJ1-2; TRBD1 might be the D (5 bases). Trimming took 6 bases from V and 7 from J, leaving 27 bases between them. Germline V gene lookup returns CDR1 MGHDK and CDR2 SYGVNS. The CDR3 consists of 17 residues. CDR3 coding DNA: TGTGCCAGCAGGACCTCGAAAGGGGAGGGTTTACATGGTGGCTACACCTTC. Residues: CASRTSKGEGLHGGYTF.

Of note for this clone: Other DNA sequences in this sample translate to the same CDR3. The V and J genes are TRBV5-1 and TRBJ1-2, with TRBD1 identical over 9 bases. The V gene end was trimmed by 2 bases and the J gene end by 2 bases; junction bases not matched to a gene: 1. Germline values: CDR1 SGHRS, CDR2 YFSETQ. The CDR3 spans 14 residues. CDR3 coding DNA: TGCGCCAGCAGCTTAGGACAGGGGAACTATGGCTACACCTTC. This gives the protein CASSLGQGNYGYTF. Full variable domain (remainder filled in from reference TRBV5-1 and TRBJ1-2): KAGVTQTPRYLIKTRGQQVTLSCSPISGHRSVSWYQQTPGQGLQFLFEYFSETQRNKGNFPGRFSGRQFSNSRSEMNVSTLELGDSALYLCASSLGQGNYGYTFGSGTRLTVV.